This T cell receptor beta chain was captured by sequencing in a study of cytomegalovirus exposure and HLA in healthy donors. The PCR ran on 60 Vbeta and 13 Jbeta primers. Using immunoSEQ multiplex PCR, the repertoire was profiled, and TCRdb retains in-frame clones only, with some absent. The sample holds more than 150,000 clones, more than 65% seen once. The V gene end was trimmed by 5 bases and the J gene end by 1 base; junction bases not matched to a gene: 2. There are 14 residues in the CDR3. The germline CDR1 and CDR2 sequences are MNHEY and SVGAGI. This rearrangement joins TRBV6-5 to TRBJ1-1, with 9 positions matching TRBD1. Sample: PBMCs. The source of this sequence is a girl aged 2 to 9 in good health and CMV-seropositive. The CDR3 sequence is CASSTGQGNTEAFF. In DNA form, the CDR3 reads TGTGCCAGCAGTACGGGACAGGGGAACACTGAAGCTTTCTTT.